This T cell receptor beta chain was recovered during a study of Graves' ophthalmopathy and Graves' hyperthyroidism. CDR3 regions of TCR beta were amplified from RNA transcripts. The first-round RT-PCR employed HTBI primers together with the Qiagen OneStep RT-PCR kit. A multiplex PCR was then performed as the second round. From the multiplex PCR reads, TCRdb called clonotypes with MiXCR, one entry per CDR3 protein. Among about 1.2 million distinct CDR3 sequences listed, about two fifths were seen once. Patients newly diagnosed with hyperthyroidism, under 2 months' duration, were aged 18 to 65, the study reports. Serum thyroxine and TRAb, along with clinical symptoms, thyroid ultrasound and orbital computed tomography, were what diagnosis relied on. Note on this clonotype: Its antigen is unidentified.

Study-level results: Also, most clonotypes expanded in the thyroid above 0.001 frequency appeared in blood.

CDR3 length: 14 amino acids. V was shortened by 3 bases and J by 5 bases, with 15 bases between the two germline ends. CDR1 and CDR2 (germline): SGHNT, YYREEE (reference sequence). The origin of this receptor is an adult man with Graves' hyperthyroidism. This rearrangement joins TRBV5-4 to TRBJ2-7; D might be TRBD1 (6 bases). The specimen sequenced was peripheral blood or thyroid tissue (not recorded which). This CDR3 reads CASSYLTGTDEQYF. The CDR3 bases are TGTGCCAGCAGCTATCTGACAGGAACGGACGAGCAGTACTTC.